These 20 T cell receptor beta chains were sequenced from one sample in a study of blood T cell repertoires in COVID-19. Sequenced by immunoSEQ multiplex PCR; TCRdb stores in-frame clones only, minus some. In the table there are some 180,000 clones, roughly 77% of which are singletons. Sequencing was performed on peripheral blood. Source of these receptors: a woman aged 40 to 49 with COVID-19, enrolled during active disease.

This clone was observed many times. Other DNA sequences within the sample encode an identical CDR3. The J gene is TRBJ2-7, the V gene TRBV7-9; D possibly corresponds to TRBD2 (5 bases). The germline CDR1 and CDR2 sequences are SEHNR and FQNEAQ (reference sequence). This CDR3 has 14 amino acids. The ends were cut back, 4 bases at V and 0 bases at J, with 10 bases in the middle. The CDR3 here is CASSSRSGSYEQYF. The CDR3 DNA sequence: TGTGCCAGCAGCTCCAGGAGCGGCTCCTACGAGCAGTACTTC.

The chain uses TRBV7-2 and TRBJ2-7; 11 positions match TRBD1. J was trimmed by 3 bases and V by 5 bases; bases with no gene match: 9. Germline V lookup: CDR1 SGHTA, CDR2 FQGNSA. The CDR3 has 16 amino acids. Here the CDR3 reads CASSLPSGTGGYEQYF. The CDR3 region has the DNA TGTGCCAGCAGCCTCCCCTCCGGGACAGGGGGCTACGAGCAGTACTTC.

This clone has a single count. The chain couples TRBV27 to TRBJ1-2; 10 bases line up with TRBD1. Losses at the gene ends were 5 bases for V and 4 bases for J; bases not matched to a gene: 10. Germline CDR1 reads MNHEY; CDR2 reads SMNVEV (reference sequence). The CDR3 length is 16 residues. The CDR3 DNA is TGTGCCAGCAGTACCGCCGGGACAGGGGAAGTCTATGGCTACACCTTC. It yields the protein CASSTAGTGEVYGYTF.

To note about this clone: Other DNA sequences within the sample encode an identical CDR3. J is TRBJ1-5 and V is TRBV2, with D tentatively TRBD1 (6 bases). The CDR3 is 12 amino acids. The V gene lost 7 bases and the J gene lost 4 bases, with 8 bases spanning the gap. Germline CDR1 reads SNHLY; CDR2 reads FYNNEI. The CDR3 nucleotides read TGTGCCAGCAAAAGGGGGAATCAGCCCCAGCATTTT. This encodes CASKRGNQPQHF.

CDR3 DNA sequence: TGCGCCAGCAGCGACAAGACAGGGGTATCATCTGAAGCTTTCTTT. This translates into CASSDKTGVSSEAFF. This sequence joins TRBV5-1 and TRBJ1-1; 8 bases agree with TRBD1. Germline loops: CDR1 SGHRS, CDR2 YFSETQ. The CDR3 is 15 amino acids. Unmatched junction bases numbered 11, after V lost 4 bases and J lost 6 bases.

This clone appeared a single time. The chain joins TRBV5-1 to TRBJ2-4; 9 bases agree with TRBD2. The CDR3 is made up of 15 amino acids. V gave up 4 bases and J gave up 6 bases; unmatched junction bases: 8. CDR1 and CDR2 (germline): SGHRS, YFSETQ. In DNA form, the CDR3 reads TGCGCCAGCAGCCCCCGGAGCGGGGGGCCAAACATTCAGTACTTC. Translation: CASSPRSGGPNIQYF.

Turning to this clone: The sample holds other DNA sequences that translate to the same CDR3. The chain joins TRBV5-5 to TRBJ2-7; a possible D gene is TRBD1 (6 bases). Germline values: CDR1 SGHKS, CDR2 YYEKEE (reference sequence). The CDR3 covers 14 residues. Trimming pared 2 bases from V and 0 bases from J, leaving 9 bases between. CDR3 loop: CASSLQGLSYEQYF. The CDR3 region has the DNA TGTGCCAGCAGCTTACAGGGTCTCTCCTACGAGCAGTACTTC.

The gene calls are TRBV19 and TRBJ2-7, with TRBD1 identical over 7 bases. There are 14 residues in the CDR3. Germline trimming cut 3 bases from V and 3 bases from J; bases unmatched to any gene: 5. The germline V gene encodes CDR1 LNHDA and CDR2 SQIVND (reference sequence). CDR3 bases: TGTGCCAGTAGTATCGCCACAGGGGACTACGAGCAGTACTTC. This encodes CASSIATGDYEQYF.

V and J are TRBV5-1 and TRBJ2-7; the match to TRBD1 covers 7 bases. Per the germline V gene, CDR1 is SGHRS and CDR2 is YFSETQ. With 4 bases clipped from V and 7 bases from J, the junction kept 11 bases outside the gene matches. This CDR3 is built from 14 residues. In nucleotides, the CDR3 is TGCGCCAGCAGCCAGGGACAGACGCAAGGGGAGCAGTACTTC. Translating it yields CASSQGQTQGEQYF.

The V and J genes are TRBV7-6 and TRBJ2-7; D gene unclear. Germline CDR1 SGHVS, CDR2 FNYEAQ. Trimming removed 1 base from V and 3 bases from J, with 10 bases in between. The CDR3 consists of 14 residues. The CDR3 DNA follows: TGTGCCAGCAGCTTAGGAAACAGCTTCTACGAGCAGTACTTC. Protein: CASSLGNSFYEQYF.

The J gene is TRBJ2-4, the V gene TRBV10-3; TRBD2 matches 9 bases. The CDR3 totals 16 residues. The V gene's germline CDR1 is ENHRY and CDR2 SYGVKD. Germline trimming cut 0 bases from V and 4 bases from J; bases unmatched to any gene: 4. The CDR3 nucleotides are TGTGCCATCAGTGAGTCCAGCGGGGGGATGAAAAACATTCAGTACTTC. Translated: CAISESSGGMKNIQYF.

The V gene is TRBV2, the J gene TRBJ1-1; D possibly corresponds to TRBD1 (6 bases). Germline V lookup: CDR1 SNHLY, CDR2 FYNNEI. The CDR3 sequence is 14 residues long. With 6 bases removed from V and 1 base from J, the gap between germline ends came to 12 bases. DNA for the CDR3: TGTGCCAGCAGCGCCGGGACAACGAACACTGAAGCTTTCTTT. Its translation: CASSAGTTNTEAFF.

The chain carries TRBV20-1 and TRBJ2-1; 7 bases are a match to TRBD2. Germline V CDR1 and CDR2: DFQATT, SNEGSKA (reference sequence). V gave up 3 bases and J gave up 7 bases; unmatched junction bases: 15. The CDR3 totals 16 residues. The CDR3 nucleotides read TGCAGTGCTAGTGATATGGTGGGGGGGAAATGGAATGAGCAGTTCTTC. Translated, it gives CSASDMVGGKWNEQFF.

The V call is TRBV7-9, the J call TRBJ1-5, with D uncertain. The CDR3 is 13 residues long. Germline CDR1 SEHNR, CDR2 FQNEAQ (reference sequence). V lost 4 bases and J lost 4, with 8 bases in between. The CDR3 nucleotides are TGTGCCAGCAGCTCCCAGGAAAATCAGCCCCAGCATTTT. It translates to CASSSQENQPQHF. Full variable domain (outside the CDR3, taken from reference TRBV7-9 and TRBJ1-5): DTGVSQNPRHKITKRGQNVTFRCDPISEHNRLYWYRQTLGQGPEFLTYFQNEAQLEKSRLLSDRFSAERPKGSFSTLEIQRTEQGDSAMYLCASSSQENQPQHFGDGTRLSIL.

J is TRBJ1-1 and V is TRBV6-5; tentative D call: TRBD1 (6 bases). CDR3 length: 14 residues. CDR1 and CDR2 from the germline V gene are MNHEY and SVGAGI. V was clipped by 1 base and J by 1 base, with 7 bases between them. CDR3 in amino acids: CASSYLQGNTEAFF. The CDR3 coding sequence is TGTGCCAGCAGTTACTTACAGGGGAACACTGAAGCTTTCTTT.

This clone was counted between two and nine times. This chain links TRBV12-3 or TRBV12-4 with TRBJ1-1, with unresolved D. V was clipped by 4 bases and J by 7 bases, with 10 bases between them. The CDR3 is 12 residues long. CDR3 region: CASSSSGIEAFF. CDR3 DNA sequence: TGTGCCAGCAGTTCGTCTGGCATTGAAGCTTTCTTT.

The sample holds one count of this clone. The CDR3 is CATRAGGEGTGELFF. In nucleotides, the CDR3 is TGTGCCACCAGAGCAGGGGGCGAAGGTACCGGGGAGCTGTTTTTT. The gene calls are TRBV24-1 and TRBJ2-2, with TRBD1 matching over 8 bases. CDR1 is KGHDR and CDR2 is SFDVKD in the germline V gene. CDR3 length: 15 residues. The V segment lost 7 bases and the J segment 5 bases; nucleotides outside the gene matches: 8.

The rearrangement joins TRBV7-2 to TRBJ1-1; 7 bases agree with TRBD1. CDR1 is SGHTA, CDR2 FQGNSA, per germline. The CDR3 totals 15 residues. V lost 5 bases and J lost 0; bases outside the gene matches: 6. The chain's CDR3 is CASSPQGQLNTEAFF. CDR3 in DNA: TGTGCCAGCAGCCCCCAGGGACAGTTGAACACTGAAGCTTTCTTT.

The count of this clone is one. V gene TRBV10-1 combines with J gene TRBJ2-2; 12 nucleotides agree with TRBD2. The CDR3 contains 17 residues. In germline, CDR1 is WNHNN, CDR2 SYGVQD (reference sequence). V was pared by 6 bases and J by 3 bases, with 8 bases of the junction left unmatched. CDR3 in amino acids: CASSRRLAGEDTGELFF. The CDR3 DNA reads TGCGCCAGCAGCCGCCGACTAGCGGGAGAAGACACCGGGGAGCTGTTTTTT.

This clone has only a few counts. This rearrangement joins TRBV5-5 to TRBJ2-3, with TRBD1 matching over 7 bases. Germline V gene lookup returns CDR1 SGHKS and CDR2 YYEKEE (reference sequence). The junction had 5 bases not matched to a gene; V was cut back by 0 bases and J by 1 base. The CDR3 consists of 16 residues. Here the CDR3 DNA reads TGTGCCAGCAGCTTGGGGAATACAGGGGGCACAGATACGCAGTATTTT. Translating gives CASSLGNTGGTDTQYF.